The rows below give T cell receptor beta chains drawn from one sample of a study of blood T cells in healthy people across ages. TCRdb reprocessed the 5' RACE reads via MiXCR and lists one record per CDR3 protein. Of about 700,000 distinct CDR3 sequences detected, 32% appear once; the ten largest clones hold 15%. The specimen sequenced was blood. These receptors were obtained from a woman older than 75 in good health. Each CDR3 is given with its conserved first and last residue. Each record gives: CDR3 protein, CDR3 DNA, clone size, J gene, V gene, D gene, CDR3 length. A D gene is named only where the DNA matches it firmly. Rows may omit the clone size; those that give it use once, few, many or a size class.

CATPPSGGTLGETQYF	TGTGCCACTCCTCCTAGCGGGGGGACTCTGGGGGAGACCCAGTACTTC	many	TRBJ2-5	TRBV2	TRBD2	16
CASSPVGTSGGWSTDAEYF	TGTGCCAGCAGTCCAGTGGGGACTAGCGGGGGGTGGAGCACAGATGCGGAGTATTTT	NA	TRBJ2-3	TRBV12-3/TRBV12-4	TRBD2	19
CASAGRDAGSYEQYF	TGTGCCAGCGCAGGCCGGGACGCGGGATCTTACGAGCAGTACTTC	many	TRBJ2-7	TRBV21-1	NA	15
CASSDGGISYEQYF	TGTGCCAGCAGCGACGGGGGGATCTCCTACGAGCAGTACTTC	many	TRBJ2-7	TRBV9	TRBD2	14
CASSQAQQGAINYGYTF	TGTGCCAGCAGCCAAGCACAACAGGGGGCGATTAACTATGGCTACACCTTC	NA	TRBJ1-2	TRBV4-2	TRBD1	17
CSVEEGGGGTQYF	TGCAGCGTTGAAGAAGGGGGGGGAGGGACCCAGTACTTC	many	TRBJ2-5	TRBV29-1	NA	13
CASSLRVEADTQYF	TGTGCCAGCAGTTTAAGAGTGGAGGCAGATACGCAGTATTTT	NA	TRBJ2-3	TRBV12-3/TRBV12-4	NA	14
CASSRDFRNEKLFF	TGTGCCAGCAGTAGGGATTTTCGTAATGAAAAACTGTTTTTT	many	TRBJ1-4	TRBV6-5	NA	14
CASSQARTSGGDYNEQFF	TGCGCCAGCAGCCAAGCCAGGACTAGCGGGGGGGACTACAATGAGCAGTTCTTC	many	TRBJ2-1	TRBV4-3	TRBD2	18
CASSQDTGGGIQYF	TGTGCCAGCAGCCAAGATACCGGGGGGGGCATTCAGTACTTC	many	TRBJ2-4	TRBV3-1	TRBD2	14
CASSASGAHEQYF	TGTGCCAGTAGTGCCTCGGGGGCCCACGAGCAGTACTTC	NA	TRBJ2-7	TRBV19	NA	13
CSARFQGVKDTQYF	TGCAGTGCTAGATTCCAGGGAGTTAAGGATACGCAGTATTTT	NA	TRBJ2-3	TRBV20-1	NA	14
CVSSLGGDTQYF	TGTGTCAGCAGCTTAGGTGGGGATACGCAGTATTTT	NA	TRBJ2-3	TRBV7-8	NA	12
CASSPSAGANVLTF	TGTGCCAGCAGCCCTTCCGCGGGGGCCAACGTCCTGACTTTC	few	TRBJ2-6	TRBV3-1	NA	14
CASSYSMGGRLLTNTGELFF	TGTGCCAGCAGTTACTCGATGGGTGGTAGGCTGTTGACGAACACCGGGGAGCTGTTTTTT	NA	TRBJ2-2	TRBV6-2/TRBV6-3	NA	20
CASSLPTQNTEAFF	TGTGCCAGCAGTTTGCCGACACAGAACACTGAAGCTTTCTTT	few	TRBJ1-1	TRBV28	NA	14
CASSQRSNQPQHF	TGCGCCAGCAGCCAAAGGAGCAATCAGCCCCAGCATTTT	NA	TRBJ1-5	TRBV4-1	NA	13
CSAPWLMNTEAFF	TGCAGTGCCCCTTGGCTCATGAACACTGAAGCTTTCTTT	many	TRBJ1-1	TRBV20-1	NA	13
CASSHDRTGLSTDTQYF	TGTGCCAGCAGTCACGACAGGACCGGATTGAGCACAGATACGCAGTATTTT	few	TRBJ2-3	TRBV12-3/TRBV12-4	NA	17
CASSQDPGQGFYEQYF	TGCGCCAGCAGCCAAGACCCGGGACAGGGATTCTACGAGCAGTACTTC	many	TRBJ2-7	TRBV4-1	TRBD1	16
CASSQDLMTGGQGANVLTF	TGCGCCAGCAGCCAAGATCTTATGACAGGGGGTCAGGGGGCCAACGTCCTGACTTTC	NA	TRBJ2-6	TRBV4-3	TRBD1	19
CASSHDREQYF	TGTGCCAGCAGCCACGACCGTGAGCAGTACTTC	NA	TRBJ2-5	TRBV7-9	NA	11
CASSIQAPGFAGSYNEQFF	TGTGCCAGTAGTATACAAGCCCCCGGGTTTGCGGGATCCTACAATGAGCAGTTCTTC	few	TRBJ2-1	TRBV19	NA	19
CASSLETANTEAFF	TGCGCCAGCAGCTTGGAGACAGCAAACACTGAAGCTTTCTTT	NA	TRBJ1-1	TRBV5-1	NA	14
CASSLQGSGSPLHF	TGTGCCAGCAGTTTACAGGGGTCGGGATCACCCCTCCACTTT	NA	TRBJ1-6	TRBV12-3/TRBV12-4	NA	14
CASSPLTGREQPQHF	TGTGCCAGCAGCCCCTTGACAGGGCGGGAACAGCCCCAGCATTTT	few	TRBJ1-5	TRBV2	TRBD1	15
CATRQGAGETQYF	TGTGCCACCCGACAGGGGGCTGGAGAGACCCAGTACTTC	many	TRBJ2-5	TRBV12-3/TRBV12-4	TRBD1	13
CASSGDRRVQPQHF	TGTGCCAGCAGTGGGGACAGGCGGGTCCAGCCCCAGCATTTT	many	TRBJ1-5	TRBV12-3/TRBV12-4	TRBD1	14
CASSRIAAGTGNNEQFF	TGTGCCAGCAGCCGGATCGCCGCCGGGACAGGGAACAATGAGCAGTTCTTC	many	TRBJ2-1	TRBV7-2	TRBD1	17
CASSLTPGTDQPQHF	TGCGCCAGCAGCTTGACCCCAGGGACCGATCAGCCCCAGCATTTT	NA	TRBJ1-5	TRBV5-1	NA	15
CSASLLRNEQFF	TGCAGTGCTAGTCTACTTCGCAATGAGCAGTTCTTC	many	TRBJ2-1	TRBV20-1	NA	12
CASSLGPYSNQPQHF	TGTGCCAGCAGCTTAGGCCCTTATAGCAATCAGCCCCAGCATTTT	many	TRBJ1-5	TRBV7-2	NA	15